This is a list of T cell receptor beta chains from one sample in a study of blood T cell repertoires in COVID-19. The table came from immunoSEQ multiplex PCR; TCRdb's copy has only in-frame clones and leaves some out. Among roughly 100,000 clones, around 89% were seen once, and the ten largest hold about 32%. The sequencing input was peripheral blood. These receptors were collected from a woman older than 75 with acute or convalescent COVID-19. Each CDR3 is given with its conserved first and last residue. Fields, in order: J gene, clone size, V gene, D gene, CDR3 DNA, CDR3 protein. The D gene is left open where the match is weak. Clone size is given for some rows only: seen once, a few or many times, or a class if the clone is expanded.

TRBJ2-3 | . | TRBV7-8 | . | TGTGCCAGCAGGCGGGACAGCACAGATACGCAGTATTTT | CASRRDSTDTQYF
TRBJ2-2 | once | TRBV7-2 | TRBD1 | TGTGCCAGCAGCTTAGGGGGGACAGGGAACACCGGGGAGCTGTTTTTT | CASSLGGTGNTGELFF
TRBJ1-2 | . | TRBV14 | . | TGTGCCAGCAGCCCCGTGACAGGCTATGGCTACACCTTC | CASSPVTGYGYTF
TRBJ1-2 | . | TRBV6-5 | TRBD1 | TGTGCCACCAGGGGGGCCTATGGCTACACCTTC | CATRGAYGYTF
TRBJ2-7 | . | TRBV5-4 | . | TGTGCCAGCAGCTTCGGAGGGGATTCCATCTACGAGCAGTACTTC | CASSFGGDSIYEQYF
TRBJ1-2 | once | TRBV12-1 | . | TGTGCCAGCAGTACCCATCTGGGCTGGATCTATGGCTACACCTTC | CASSTHLGWIYGYTF
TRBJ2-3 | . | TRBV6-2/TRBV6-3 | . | TGTGCCAGCAGTTACGTGGAGGGCACGAGCACAGATACGCAGTATTTT | CASSYVEGTSTDTQYF
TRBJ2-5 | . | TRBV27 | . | TGTGCCAGCAGTTCGGTTTTGGGGGCGGAGACCCAGTACTTC | CASSSVLGAETQYF
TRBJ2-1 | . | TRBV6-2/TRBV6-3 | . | TGTGCCAGCAACCCGGGACACTCCTACAATGAGCAGTTCTTC | CASNPGHSYNEQFF
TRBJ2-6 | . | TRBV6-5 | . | TGTGCCAGTCGACAGGCCGGGGCCAACGTCCTGACTTTC | CASRQAGANVLTF
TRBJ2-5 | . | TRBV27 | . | TGTGCCAGCAGTCGGTCGACAGTAAACCAAGAGACCCAGTACTTC | CASSRSTVNQETQYF
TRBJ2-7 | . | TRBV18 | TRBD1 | TGTGCCAGCTCACCACCGGGACAGGGTTCCCACGAGCAGTACTTC | CASSPPGQGSHEQYF
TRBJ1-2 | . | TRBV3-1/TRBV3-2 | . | TGTGCCAGCAGCCAAGATTCCTCAGGGGCAGGTGGCTACACCTTC | CASSQDSSGAGGYTF
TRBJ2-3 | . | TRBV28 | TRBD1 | TGTGCCAGCAGCGGGACAGCCCTTAGAGGCACAGATACGCAGTATTTT | CASSGTALRGTDTQYF
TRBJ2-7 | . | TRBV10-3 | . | TGTGCCATCAGTGAGACAGGAGCCTACGAGCAGTACTTC | CAISETGAYEQYF
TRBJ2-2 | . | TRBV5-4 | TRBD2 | TGTGCCAGCAGCTTGGCCCGGACTAGCGGGGGGAACACCGGGGAGCTGTTTTTT | CASSLARTSGGNTGELFF
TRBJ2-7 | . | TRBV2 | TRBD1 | TGTGCCAGCCTCCACCGGGACAGGGGAGGGTACGAGCAGTACTTC | CASLHRDRGGYEQYF
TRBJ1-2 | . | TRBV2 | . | TGTGCCAGCAAGTTGACAGATAGAGGCTACACCTTC | CASKLTDRGYTF
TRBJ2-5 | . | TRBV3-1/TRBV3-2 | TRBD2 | TGTGCCAGCAGCCAAGCATTAGCGGGGGGGCTGGGTGAGACCCAGTACTTC | CASSQALAGGLGETQYF
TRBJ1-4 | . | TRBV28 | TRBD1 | TGTGCCAGCAAAACAGGGGGCGCAGGTGAAAAACTGTTTTTT | CASKTGGAGEKLFF
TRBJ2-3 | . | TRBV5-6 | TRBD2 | TGTGCCAGTGCCCGGGGGGGGACCACAGATACGCAGTATTTT | CASARGGTTDTQYF
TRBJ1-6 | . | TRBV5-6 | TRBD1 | TGTGCCAGCAGCCTCGGACAGGGCGGTAATTCACCCCTCCACTTT | CASSLGQGGNSPLHF